The 13 T cell receptor beta chains presented below share a single source sample, sequenced in a study of cytomegalovirus exposure and HLA in healthy donors. PCR involved 60 Vbeta and 13 Jbeta primers. Assay used: immunoSEQ multiplex PCR; TCRdb lists only in-frame clones, some missing. The sample holds 120,000 or so clones, less than 85% seen once. The sequencing input was PBMCs. All receptors come from a female donor in good health and CMV-seronegative.

The rearrangement links TRBV5-1 to TRBJ2-1; tentatively, D is TRBD2 (6 bases). V lost 4 bases and J lost 6, with 14 bases in between. The germline CDR1 and CDR2 sequences are SGHRS and YFSETQ. CDR3 length equals 14 residues. CDR3 nucleotides: TGCGCCAGCAGCACCAGTTCGGGACTCAATGAGCAGTTCTTC. Its protein is CASSTSSGLNEQFF. The full variable domain, its missing parts supplied by reference TRBV5-1 and TRBJ2-1, is KAGVTQTPRYLIKTRGQQVTLSCSPISGHRSVSWYQQTPGQGLQFLFEYFSETQRNKGNFPGRFSGRQFSNSRSEMNVSTLELGDSALYLCASSTSSGLNEQFFGPGTRLTVL.

The V and J genes are TRBV6-5 and TRBJ1-1, with D unresolved. Trimming removed 4 bases at V and 1 base at J, with 7 bases between. Germline V gene lookup returns CDR1 MNHEY and CDR2 SVGAGI. The CDR3 runs 13 residues. This chain's CDR3 is CASSFQQNTEAFF. The CDR3 nucleotides are TGTGCCAGCAGTTTCCAACAGAACACTGAAGCTTTCTTT.

This clone was found a few times. V is TRBV9 and J is TRBJ2-3, with D tentatively TRBD2 (6 bases). Trimming cost V 2 bases and J 4 bases, with 14 bases left between them. The CDR3 is 15 residues long. Germline V CDR1 and CDR2: SGDLS, YYNGEE. CDR3 region: CASSVRHGSSDTQYF. In DNA form, the CDR3 reads TGTGCCAGCAGCGTTCGCCACGGGAGTTCAGATACGCAGTATTTT. Combining the CDR3 with reference TRBV9 and TRBJ2-3 gives the whole variable domain DSGVTQTPKHLITATGQRVTLRCSPRSGDLSVYWYQQSLDQGLQFLIQYYNGEERAKGNILERFSAQQFPDLHSELNLSSLELGDSALYFCASSVRHGSSDTQYFGPGTRLTVL.

The chain is built from TRBV19 and TRBJ2-1, with TRBD2 matching over 10 bases. The length of the CDR3 is 16 residues. Germline CDR1 reads LNHDA; CDR2 reads SQIVND (reference sequence). The ends lost 5 bases at V and 6 bases at J; junction bases unmatched: 10. The CDR3 DNA is TGTGCCAGTAGTCCTCCCGTCAGCGGGAGGGTCAATGAGCAGTTCTTC. Its translation is CASSPPVSGRVNEQFF.

The V gene is TRBV7-9, the J gene TRBJ2-7; TRBD1 aligns across 7 bases. Per the germline V gene, CDR1 is SEHNR and CDR2 is FQNEAQ (reference sequence). The CDR3 covers 14 residues. Trimming took 4 bases from V and 6 from J; bases not matched to a gene: 9. As DNA, the CDR3 is TGTGCCAGCAGCTCGACAGGGTGGCCGCGCGAGCAGTACTTC. This gives the protein CASSSTGWPREQYF.

The chain is built from TRBV27 and TRBJ2-5; D is perhaps TRBD2 (6 bases). From germline, CDR1 is MNHEY and CDR2 SMNVEV (reference sequence). V was trimmed by 6 bases and J by 5 bases, leaving 16 bases between them. The CDR3 runs 14 residues. CDR3 region: CASRYGGRGETQYF. CDR3 bases: TGTGCCAGCAGGTACGGAGGGCGGGGTGAGACCCAGTACTTC.

This sequence joins TRBV5-5 and TRBJ2-7, with a tentative D call TRBD1 (6 bases). This CDR3 comprises 14 residues. Germline V gene lookup returns CDR1 SGHKS and CDR2 YYEKEE (reference sequence). Trimming pared 1 base from V and 4 bases from J, leaving 12 bases between. The CDR3: CASSLQTGWYEQYF. DNA of the CDR3: TGTGCCAGCAGCTTGCAAACAGGGTGGTACGAGCAGTACTTC.

The chain has TRBV19 and TRBJ2-5, with TRBD1 matching 8 bases. Trimming cost V 6 bases and J 11 bases; bases outside gene matches: 11. Per the germline V gene, CDR1 is LNHDA and CDR2 is SQIVND (reference sequence). This CDR3 region has 13 residues. The CDR3 here is CASRGQGVGEQYF. The CDR3 DNA reads as TGTGCCAGTAGAGGACAGGGAGTCGGGGAGCAGTACTTC.

The chain joins TRBV2 to TRBJ2-1, with TRBD1 matching over 10 bases. V was pared by 4 bases and J by 0 bases, with 6 bases of the junction left unmatched. The CDR3 is made up of 17 amino acids. The V gene's germline CDR1 is SNHLY and CDR2 FYNNEI. The CDR3 is CASSGFGDRGSYNEQFF. The CDR3 DNA reads TGTGCCAGCAGTGGTTTCGGGGACAGGGGCTCCTACAATGAGCAGTTCTTC.

The gene calls are TRBV7-2 and TRBJ1-5, with D unresolved. CDR3 length equals 13 residues. V gave up 5 bases and J gave up 4 bases, with 9 bases separating them. CDR1 is SGHTA and CDR2 is FQGNSA in the germline V gene. CDR3 nucleotides: TGTGCCAGCAGCCCGTCTAATAATCAGCCCCAGCATTTT. It codes for CASSPSNNQPQHF. Together with reference TRBV7-2 and TRBJ1-5, the CDR3 gives the full variable domain: GAGVSQSPSNKVTEKGKDVELRCDPISGHTALYWYRQSLGQGLEFLIYFQGNSAPDKSGLPSDRFSAERTGGSVSTLTIQRTQQEDSAVYLCASSPSNNQPQHFGDGTRLSIL.

The J gene is TRBJ2-5, the V gene TRBV5-1; no firm D call. The CDR3 is 12 residues long. The germline V and J ends were trimmed by 1 base and 1 base, with 2 bases remaining between them. Germline assignment: CDR1 SGHRS and CDR2 YFSETQ. The CDR3 DNA follows: TGCGCCAGCAGCTTGCTCCAAGAGACCCAGTACTTC. It encodes CASSLLQETQYF. Full variable domain (missing parts from reference TRBV5-1 and TRBJ2-5): KAGVTQTPRYLIKTRGQQVTLSCSPISGHRSVSWYQQTPGQGLQFLFEYFSETQRNKGNFPGRFSGRQFSNSRSEMNVSTLELGDSALYLCASSLLQETQYFGPGTRLLVL.

This clone has a single count. In DNA, the CDR3 is TGTGCCAGCAGCAGCGGAAGCTCCTATAATTCACCCCTCCACTTT. This gives the protein CASSSGSSYNSPLHF. V gene TRBV2 combines with J gene TRBJ1-6; D remains unclear. From germline, CDR1 is SNHLY and CDR2 FYNNEI. The CDR3 has 15 amino acids. V dropped 6 bases and J dropped 0 bases, with 9 bases sitting between them.

The V gene is TRBV2, the J gene TRBJ1-1; D is unclear. This CDR3 has 13 residues. V was trimmed by 6 bases and J by 2 bases, leaving 10 bases between them. From germline, CDR1 is SNHLY and CDR2 FYNNEI. The CDR3 nucleotides are TGTGCCAGCAGGGATCGGGATAACACTGAAGCTTTCTTT. As protein: CASRDRDNTEAFF. Based on the CDR3 plus reference TRBV2 and TRBJ1-1, the full variable domain is EPEVTQTPSHQVTQMGQEVILRCVPISNHLYFYWYRQILGQKVEFLVSFYNNEISEKSEIFDDQFSVERPDGSNFTLKIRSTKLEDSAMYFCASRDRDNTEAFFGQGTRLTVV.